This T cell receptor beta chain derives from a study of human T cells and chemical hapten exposure (dated by TCRdb to the early 2020s). Context from the whole study: For sensitization, 2% DPC in acetone was applied to a 2 cm by 2 cm area of upper inner arm skin. Patch testing on the upper back used Finn chambers containing 0.01% DPC, with scoring done after 6 days according to International Contact Dermatitis Research Group standards. The study tracked peripheral blood TCR repertoire changes in vivo during primary and secondary sensitization to the hapten diphenylcyclopropenone (DPC) in alopecia patients. Blood was sampled from patients pre-sensitization (week 0) and at 2, 6 and about 24 weeks after DPC sensitization. The patient cohort, mostly female, included alopecia areata with under or over 50% scalp involvement, alopecia totalis and alopecia universalis. Libraries were pooled for sequencing, and per-sample TCR yields varied mainly because of small differences in library volumes within the pool. For TCR sequencing, blood came from 25 to 35 alopecia patients at anywhere from one to four time points (pre-sensitization, 2, 6 and 24 weeks). Throughout the approximately 24-week study period, patients were also given weekly therapeutic DPC doses on the scalp.

On this clonotype itself: The clone's antigen remains unknown. Per-base quality was not reported, and no clone a single base away is much larger than it.

The cysteine opens and the phenylalanine closes a CDR3 of 14 amino acids. The only DNA kept is the CDR3, 42 bases in frame from the first base. V is reduced by 2 bases and J by 6 bases, leaving a spacing of 11 bases between them. Via the germline V gene, CDR1 is MNHNS and CDR2 SASEGT. General conclusions and limits of the study: Patch test score correlated positively with the number of PT1 expanded TCRs, reaching significance at thresholds 8, 16 and 32 but not at 4. Alopecia, a presumed autoimmune disease, was present in all patients, so the immune response of the patients might differ from that of healthy individuals. No change with DPC sensitization was found in the number of TCRs above 1 in 1000 frequency, and no evidence of global repertoire structure alterations was found. Repeated subsampling changed both the strength of the expansion versus patch-test correlation and the threshold at which that correlation became significant. Compared with pre-sensitization or healthy control sets, expanded TCRs formed significantly more large CDR3 similarity clusters, which is consistent with antigen-driven responses.

This sample's time point label indicates: patch test 3, about 24 weeks after DPC sensitization. The treatment or condition label for this specimen denotes: therapeutic diphenylcyclopropenone sensitization with weekly scalp DPC. At every patch-test visit, the blood draw took place before the patch test was put on. Patients were eligible if aged 18 to 70, diagnosed with alopecia and judged suitable for DPC therapy, and pregnant patients were excluded. Total RNA was extracted from unfractionated whole blood that had been collected in Tempus Blood RNA tubes. The library relied on RACE. Reads for this sample came from a NextSeq 500. During library preparation, unique molecular identifiers were attached to individual cDNA molecules so that TCRs could be counted quantitatively and reproducibly. Both TCR alpha and TCR beta chains were sequenced from each blood RNA sample. Turning to the authors' computational methods: Samples had a median of around 92,000 TCRs, with a range from about 23,224 to 690,600. V, J and CDR3 annotation of the TCR reads was carried out using the Decombinator software suite. To make PS versus PT1 abundance plots, every sample was subsampled to the same number of TCRs (28,000). Expanded TCRs were defined as absent before sensitization and observed at least eight times at the 2-week time point. The public reads were quality trimmed at Q25 with fastp and then assembled into clones with MiXCR by TCRdb, keeping productive beta chains. Every entry covers one CDR3 protein and lists the most common genes and DNA from its rows. The V and J calls were determined by TCRdb, not by the authors. Here the sample has more than 95,000 distinct CDR3 sequences; 34% occur a single time. The top ten hold roughly 2.6% of the sample.

The specimen comprised whole blood, sampled in connection with sensitization to the hapten diphenylcyclopropenone (DPC). This receptor was obtained from a man in his forties with alopecia areata. Some clones in this sample may be carry-over from other donors' samples. This sequence uses TRBV6-1 and TRBJ2-1; no confident D gene assignment can be made. The DNA is TGTGCCAGCAGTGAAATAGGGCACCCCAATGAGCAGTTCTTC. Protein translation: CASSEIGHPNEQFF.